One sample yielded the 30 T cell receptor beta chains listed below, sequenced in a study of blood T cell repertoires in COVID-19. The data were produced by immunoSEQ multiplex PCR, yet TCRdb's version contains in-frame clones alone and is incomplete. This table has 250,000 to 350,000 clones, around 82% appearing once. The sequenced sample consisted of peripheral blood. These receptors were obtained from a person between 65 and 79 years old with COVID-19, enrolled during active disease.

There are a few counts of this clone. This chain connects TRBV10-3 to TRBJ2-7; 8 bases line up with TRBD1. The V gene's germline CDR1 is ENHRY and CDR2 SYGVKD. V trimming: 2 bases; J trimming: 6 bases; junction bases outside the gene matches: 6. This CDR3 has 14 residues. The CDR3 sequence is CAISEGQGASEQYF. The CDR3 DNA follows: TGTGCCATCAGTGAGGGGCAGGGGGCATCCGAGCAGTACTTC.

The J gene is TRBJ2-2, the V gene TRBV4-3; D may be TRBD2 (6 bases). CDR3 length: 15 amino acids. The ends were cut back, 2 bases at V and 5 bases at J, with 12 bases in the middle. CDR1 is LGHNA, CDR2 YSLEER, per germline. CDR3 bases: TGCGCCAGCAGCCAAACTGGACTAATTACCGGGGAGCTGTTTTTT. Amino acids: CASSQTGLITGELFF.

As concerns this clone: Other DNA sequences in the same sample also yield this CDR3. This chain connects TRBV6-5 to TRBJ1-1; 7 nucleotides line up with TRBD1. This CDR3 has 15 amino acids. The germline CDR1 and CDR2 sequences are MNHEY and SVGAGI. The V and J ends lost 0 bases and 3 bases, in that order; junction bases with no gene match: 4. The CDR3 coding sequence is TGTGCCAGCAGTTACTCGACGCAGGGGGACACTGAAGCTTTCTTT. Translation gives CASSYSTQGDTEAFF.

The CDR3 DNA sequence: TGTGCCAGCACTCAGAAAGGGGTCCCCGGGGAGCTGTTTTTT. Encoded protein: CASTQKGVPGELFF. This sequence joins TRBV6-5 and TRBJ2-2, with D perhaps matching TRBD1 (5 bases). There are 14 residues in the CDR3. V was pared by 7 bases and J by 6 bases, with 15 bases between. Germline lookup yields CDR1 MNHEY and CDR2 SVGAGI.

The CDR3 spells CASSQGPFTRQGTSGGDEQFF. DNA of the CDR3: TGCGCCAGCAGCCAAGGCCCCTTCACACGGCAGGGGACTAGCGGGGGGGATGAGCAGTTCTTC. V is TRBV4-3 and J is TRBJ2-1; TRBD2 matches at 16 bases. Germline V gene lookup returns CDR1 LGHNA and CDR2 YSLEER. This CDR3 contains 21 residues. J lost 8 bases, V lost 1 base, and 17 bases had no gene match.

The chain is built from TRBV2 and TRBJ2-3; 15 nucleotides agree with TRBD2. Unmatched junction bases numbered 10, after V lost 6 bases and J lost 3 bases. The CDR3 extends over 18 amino acids. Germline V gene lookup returns CDR1 SNHLY and CDR2 FYNNEI. Here the CDR3 reads CASSAGTSGRILTDTQYF. The CDR3 nucleotides read TGTGCCAGCAGCGCCGGGACTAGCGGGAGGATTTTGACAGATACGCAGTATTTT.

This clone was seen more than once but under ten times. CDR3 region: CASSSPSGGEETQYF. The CDR3, as DNA: TGTGCCAGCAGCTCCCCCTCCGGGGGGGAAGAGACCCAGTACTTC. The chain couples TRBV5-4 to TRBJ2-5; 8 bases fit TRBD2. The V gene's germline CDR1 is SGHNT and CDR2 YYREEE (reference sequence). CDR3 length: 15 residues. V shed 3 bases and J 3 bases; nucleotides not matched to a gene: 7.

This CDR3 is CASSIGGSRYRARQPQHF. CDR3 bases: TGTGCCAGTAGTATAGGGGGGTCGCGGTACAGGGCCCGTCAGCCCCAGCATTTT. This sequence joins TRBV19 and TRBJ1-5; the D gene is possibly TRBD1 (6 bases). The CDR3 runs 18 residues. Trimming shortened V by 1 base and J by 6 bases, and 22 bases separated the two germline ends. Looked up from germline, CDR1 is LNHDA and CDR2 is SQIVND (reference sequence). The whole variable domain, filled in from reference TRBV19 and TRBJ1-5, reads DGGITQSPKYLFRKEGQNVTLSCEQNLNHDAMYWYRQDPGQGLRLIYYSQIVNDFQKGDIAEGYSVSREKKESFPLTVTSAQKNPTAFYLCASSIGGSRYRARQPQHFGDGTRLSIL.

The V call is TRBV6-2 or TRBV6-3, the J call TRBJ1-5; unclear D gene. Deletions cut 5 bases from V and 1 base from J, with 12 bases between. This CDR3 has 15 amino acids. The V gene's germline CDR1 is MNHEY and CDR2 SVGEGT. CDR3 DNA sequence: TGTGCCAGCAGTCCCTATCGAAGAAGCAATCAGCCCCAGCATTTT. Protein sequence: CASSPYRRSNQPQHF.

DNA of the CDR3: TGTGCCAGCAGTGACCCGCGCAGGGCAACCAAAAACATTCAGTACTTC. It specifies CASSDPRRATKNIQYF. The genes are TRBV6-4 and TRBJ2-4; maybe TRBD1 (5 bases). The CDR3 contains 16 residues. Germline CDR1 and CDR2: MRHNA and SNTAGT. Trimming removed 2 bases at V and 2 bases at J, with 13 bases between.

V and J are TRBV7-2 and TRBJ2-3; D not certain. Germline V gene lookup returns CDR1 SGHTA and CDR2 FQGNSA. Trimming removed 5 bases at V and 8 bases at J, with 11 bases between. The CDR3 length is 12 residues. The CDR3 is CASSRGPLTQYF. In DNA, the CDR3 is TGTGCCAGCAGCCGCGGCCCGCTTACGCAGTATTTT.

The CDR3 coding sequence is TGTGCCATCAGTGAGGACAGGGGACAGCCCCAGCATTTT. Translation gives CAISEDRGQPQHF. This sequence joins TRBV10-3 and TRBJ1-5; 8 bases align to TRBD1. Germline loops: CDR1 ENHRY, CDR2 SYGVKD. V shed 2 bases, J shed 7 bases, and the junction held 1 base outside the gene matches. CDR3 length equals 13 residues.

The gene calls are TRBV7-3 and TRBJ2-2; tentatively, D is TRBD1 (5 bases). Germline V gene lookup returns CDR1 SGHTA and CDR2 FQGTGA. Trimming shortened V by 5 bases and J by 4 bases, and 17 bases separated the two germline ends. The CDR3 consists of 16 residues. CDR3 loop: CASSPLSGQITGELFF. For the CDR3, the DNA is TGTGCCAGCAGCCCTCTATCCGGACAAATCACCGGGGAGCTGTTTTTT.

The rearrangement uses TRBV6-6 and TRBJ2-7, with 8 positions matching TRBD1. The CDR3 runs 13 residues. Germline V gene sequence: CDR1 MNHNY, CDR2 SVGAGI (reference sequence). V trimming: 5 bases; J trimming: 6 bases; junction bases outside the gene matches: 6. CDR3 sequence: CASSQGAGLEQYF. The CDR3 region has the DNA TGTGCCAGCAGTCAGGGGGCAGGGCTCGAGCAGTACTTC.

This chain uses TRBV19 with TRBJ1-6; D is ambiguous. Trimming removed 8 bases at V and 10 bases at J, with 15 bases between. Germline lookup yields CDR1 LNHDA and CDR2 SQIVND (reference sequence). This CDR3 contains 13 residues. The CDR3 DNA is TGTGCCAGTTCCTTCGGGGAAGGGTCACCCCTCCACTTT. Its protein is CASSFGEGSPLHF.

The chain combines TRBV5-8 with TRBJ1-5; TRBD1 agrees at 10 bases. Germline CDR1 SGHTS, CDR2 YDEGEE. The CDR3 sequence is 15 residues long. V gave up 7 bases and J gave up 5 bases; unmatched junction bases: 9. DNA for the CDR3: TGTGCCAGCGGAATGACAGGGGGCTGGGATCAGCCCCAGCATTTT. This encodes CASGMTGGWDQPQHF.

The table lists this clone with a count of one. The genes are TRBV11-2 and TRBJ2-5, with D possibly being TRBD1 (5 bases). CDR3 size: 14 residues. The germline V gene has CDR1 SGHAT and CDR2 FQNNGV. V dropped 0 bases and J dropped 5 bases, with 10 bases sitting between them. CDR3: CASSLESRAETQYF. The DNA for the CDR3 is TGTGCCAGCAGCTTAGAATCCAGGGCGGAGACCCAGTACTTC.

The chain links TRBV6-1 to TRBJ2-6; D perhaps matches TRBD1 (5 bases). V was pared by 4 bases and J by 2 bases, with 12 bases between. Germline V lookup: CDR1 MNHNS, CDR2 SASEGT. CDR3 length: 16 amino acids. CDR3 in amino acids: CASSVSRGTGANVLTF. The CDR3 region has the DNA TGTGCCAGCAGTGTGTCTAGGGGTACTGGGGCCAACGTCCTGACTTTC.

The chain has TRBV6-4 and TRBJ2-2; 10 positions match TRBD1. Per germline, CDR1 MRHNA and CDR2 SNTAGT. Germline trimming cut 4 bases from V and 4 bases from J; bases unmatched to any gene: 6. The CDR3 is 16 residues long. The CDR3 loop is CASSARTGGLTGELFF. The DNA for the CDR3 is TGTGCCAGCAGTGCCCGGACAGGGGGTCTCACCGGGGAGCTGTTTTTT.

The chain has TRBV19 and TRBJ2-1; tentative D call: TRBD1 (5 bases). This CDR3 comprises 15 residues. V lost 3 bases and J lost 2, with 11 bases in between. From germline, CDR1 is LNHDA and CDR2 SQIVND (reference sequence). CDR3 bases: TGTGCCAGTAGTATGCGGACAAATACCTACAATGAGCAGTTCTTC. Its protein product is CASSMRTNTYNEQFF.

The chain recombines TRBV7-8 with TRBJ2-2; 13 nucleotides agree with TRBD2. J was trimmed by 6 bases and V by 5 bases; bases with no gene match: 9. This CDR3 comprises 17 residues. Looked up from germline, CDR1 is SGHVS and CDR2 is FQNEAQ. This CDR3 is CASSPFVGLAGAGELFF. CDR3 DNA sequence: TGTGCCAGCAGCCCTTTTGTCGGACTAGCGGGAGCCGGGGAGCTGTTTTTT.

This clone was seen many times. The chain carries TRBV10-3 and TRBJ1-5; a weak D match, TRBD1 (5 bases). Trimming shortened V by 10 bases and J by 0 bases, and 13 bases separated the two germline ends. The CDR3 extends over 14 amino acids. Germline assignment: CDR1 ENHRY and CDR2 SYGVKD. The CDR3 loop is CATATGDSNQPQHF. The DNA of the CDR3 is TGTGCCACCGCAACAGGAGATAGCAATCAGCCCCAGCATTTT.

This chain uses TRBV19 with TRBJ1-1, with D possibly being TRBD1 (6 bases). Trimming shortened V by 3 bases and J by 5 bases, and 13 bases separated the two germline ends. Germline loops: CDR1 LNHDA, CDR2 SQIVND (reference sequence). The CDR3 runs 14 residues. CDR3 amino acids: CASSIRGARTEAFF. The CDR3 coding sequence is TGTGCCAGTAGTATCCGGGGGGCGAGGACTGAAGCTTTCTTT.

The chain has TRBV7-3 and TRBJ1-1; tentative D call: TRBD1 (6 bases). Trimming took 4 bases from V and 1 from J, leaving 10 bases between them. The V gene's germline CDR1 is SGHTA and CDR2 FQGTGA. The CDR3 is 14 residues long. The CDR3: CASSSPDRNTEAFF. Here the CDR3 DNA reads TGTGCCAGCAGCTCCCCGGACAGGAACACTGAAGCTTTCTTT.

The rearrangement links TRBV2 to TRBJ2-1, with TRBD2 identical over 10 bases. This CDR3 region has 19 residues. The junction had 14 bases not matched to a gene; V was cut back by 3 bases and J by 3 bases. The germline V gene has CDR1 SNHLY and CDR2 FYNNEI. The CDR3 DNA follows: TGTGCCAGCAGTGAGATGCGACCTAGCGGGAGAATTTTCTACAATGAGCAGTTCTTC. This encodes CASSEMRPSGRIFYNEQFF.

This rearrangement joins TRBV29-1 to TRBJ1-4; possible D gene TRBD1, 6 bases. Germline loops: CDR1 SQVTM, CDR2 ANQGSEA. CDR3 size: 15 residues. The ends were cut back, 1 base at V and 7 bases at J, with 16 bases in the middle. The CDR3 loop is CSVEAGGTNPEKLFF. CDR3 coding DNA: TGCAGCGTTGAAGCGGGAGGGACAAACCCTGAAAAACTGTTTTTT.

The chain couples TRBV7-3 to TRBJ2-2; D perhaps matches TRBD1 (6 bases). Trimming took 4 bases from V and 3 from J, leaving 18 bases between them. Germline-derived CDR1 and CDR2 are SGHTA and FQGTGA. This CDR3 comprises 17 residues. The CDR3 coding sequence is TGTGCCAGCAGCTCTCCACAGGGTGAAATTGACACCGGGGAGCTGTTTTTT. This sequence encodes CASSSPQGEIDTGELFF.

This chain connects TRBV7-6 to TRBJ2-6, with 8 bases that match TRBD1. J gave up 1 base and V 5 bases, and 13 bases lay outside the gene matches. Germline V gives CDR1 SGHVS, CDR2 FNYEAQ. The CDR3 loop spans 19 amino acids. CDR3 region: CASSPQPGGAVSGANVLTF. CDR3 nucleotides: TGTGCCAGCAGCCCCCAGCCAGGGGGCGCGGTATCTGGGGCCAACGTCCTGACTTTC.

CDR3 sequence: CASRRGQGASYEQYF. The CDR3 nucleotides read TGCGCCAGCAGACGCGGACAGGGGGCTTCCTACGAGCAGTACTTC. V is TRBV5-1 and J is TRBJ2-7; TRBD1 agrees at 11 bases. V lost 5 bases and J lost 1; bases outside the gene matches: 5. From germline, CDR1 is SGHRS and CDR2 YFSETQ. This CDR3 contains 15 residues.

The V call is TRBV15, the J call TRBJ2-7, with 9 bases identical to TRBD1. Germline-derived CDR1 and CDR2 are LNHNV and YYDKDF (reference sequence). J lost 2 bases, V lost 3 bases, and 2 bases had no gene match. The CDR3 has 14 residues. In DNA form, the CDR3 reads TGTGCCACCAGCAGCGACAGGGGGACCTACGAGCAGTACTTC. Translated, it gives CATSSDRGTYEQYF.